These T cell receptor beta chains were read from a single sample in a study of patients and donors after allogeneic stem cell transplantation. TCRdb ran MiXCR on the RT-PCR reads and lists one entry per CDR3 protein. The top ten clones hold about 25% of a sample with 150,000 or so distinct CDR3 sequences, about 24% of them seen once. Sequencing was performed on blood, either unsorted or a sorted T cell fraction (not recorded which). These receptors all come from a human donor who was either an allogeneic HSCT recipient or a stem cell or donor lymphocyte infusion donor (not recorded which). It is not recorded whose cells these are; they may come from a transplant donor. The CDR3 runs from the conserved cysteine through the conserved F or W. Fields, in order: J gene, V gene, clone size, CDR3 protein. Clone size, where shown, is once, few, many, or a class for clones that have expanded.

J: TRBJ1-5
V: TRBV12-3/TRBV12-4
size: .
CDR3: CASSPGQGVSNQPQHF

J: TRBJ2-7
V: TRBV29-1
size: .
CDR3: CSVTRRYEQYF

J: TRBJ1-4
V: TRBV6-1
size: .
CDR3: CASMAGRNEKLFF

J: TRBJ1-2
V: TRBV12-3/TRBV12-4
size: .
CDR3: CASSPTGTGDHEANYGYTF

J: TRBJ2-7
V: TRBV5-1
size: .
CDR3: CASSLGEAEQYF

J: TRBJ2-7
V: TRBV10-3
size: few
CDR3: CAIREQGSAYEQYF

J: TRBJ1-1
V: TRBV15
size: few
CDR3: CATSSLAGYELNTEAFF

J: TRBJ1-1
V: TRBV25-1
size: .
CDR3: CASSAPGAGISEAFF

J: TRBJ1-1
V: TRBV7-6
size: .
CDR3: CASSSSGGTEAFF

J: TRBJ1-2
V: TRBV12-3/TRBV12-4
size: few
CDR3: CASSPSGGVWGYTF

J: TRBJ1-5
V: TRBV5-1
size: many
CDR3: CASSAQGNQPQHF

J: TRBJ2-3
V: TRBV6-6
size: few
CDR3: CASSYPTSGGATDTQYF

J: TRBJ2-3
V: TRBV7-9
size: .
CDR3: CASSLVGTDTQYF

J: TRBJ1-2
V: TRBV20-1
size: few
CDR3: CSAREGGDYGYTF

J: TRBJ1-6
V: TRBV12-3/TRBV12-4
size: few
CDR3: CASRTTSGGVRSPLHF

J: TRBJ1-1
V: TRBV7-9
size: few
CDR3: CASSLPQTGVVTEAFF

J: TRBJ2-1
V: TRBV25-1
size: .
CDR3: CASIGHSSYNEQFF

J: TRBJ1-1
V: TRBV14
size: .
CDR3: CASSQEMDTEAFF

J: TRBJ1-1
V: TRBV18
size: .
CDR3: CASSPLTGQGATEAFF

J: TRBJ1-3
V: TRBV7-9
size: few
CDR3: CASSSPQGSFSGNTIYF

J: TRBJ1-2
V: TRBV20-1
size: few
CDR3: CSARDSGRTPKPDYGYTF

J: TRBJ2-1
V: TRBV20-1
size: .
CDR3: CSASSLRDRVRFEQFF

J: TRBJ2-5
V: TRBV5-1
size: .
CDR3: CASSFRVAVETQYF

J: TRBJ2-7
V: TRBV11-3
size: few
CDR3: CASSLAEAYEQYF

J: TRBJ2-7
V: TRBV12-3/TRBV12-4
size: few
CDR3: CASRDNSHEQYF

J: TRBJ2-4
V: TRBV7-8
size: few
CDR3: CASSPKGLNRENIQYF

J: TRBJ1-2
V: TRBV7-2
size: few
CDR3: CASSLVFGRIPEYGYTF

J: TRBJ2-3
V: TRBV20-1
size: few
CDR3: CSASQSTDTQYF

J: TRBJ1-2
V: TRBV29-1
size: few
CDR3: CSAWTGGNYGYTF

J: TRBJ1-1
V: TRBV10-3
size: few
CDR3: CAIKRTANTEAFF

J: TRBJ2-3
V: TRBV20-1
size: few
CDR3: CSAPSRGTSTDTQYF

J: TRBJ1-2
V: TRBV12-3/TRBV12-4
size: many
CDR3: CASSPTGGGYGYTF

J: TRBJ1-5
V: TRBV29-1
size: .
CDR3: CSVVGQRNGGNQPQHF

J: TRBJ1-4
V: TRBV6-1
size: .
CDR3: CASSEGVKRGRLFF

J: TRBJ2-7
V: TRBV5-5
size: few
CDR3: CASSLGWSGRASSEQYF

J: TRBJ2-1
V: TRBV5-8
size: few
CDR3: CASSLEIRGDNEQFF

J: TRBJ1-5
V: TRBV6-2/TRBV6-3
size: .
CDR3: CASSGPNQPQHF

J: TRBJ1-4
V: TRBV7-8
size: .
CDR3: CASSLNLTTNEKLFF

J: TRBJ2-7
V: TRBV27
size: few
CDR3: CASSLQASYEQYF

J: TRBJ1-1
V: TRBV9
size: .
CDR3: CASSVLESTEAFF

J: TRBJ2-2
V: TRBV5-1
size: .
CDR3: CASTYTGTNTGELFF

J: TRBJ2-2
V: TRBV4-1
size: .
CDR3: CASSQGFVGTGTGELFF

J: TRBJ2-1
V: TRBV29-1
size: .
CDR3: CSVVWQISGRSSSYNEQFF

J: TRBJ2-7
V: TRBV29-1
size: .
CDR3: CSVEEGQPYEQYF

J: TRBJ2-1
V: TRBV4-3
size: .
CDR3: CASSQDRNTGFYNEQFF

J: TRBJ2-2
V: TRBV10-3
size: .
CDR3: CAIMATVNTGELFF

J: TRBJ1-6
V: TRBV5-1
size: few
CDR3: CASSAGEGVDSPLHF

J: TRBJ2-7
V: TRBV27
size: .
CDR3: CASSLASNEDEQYF

J: TRBJ2-7
V: TRBV6-5
size: .
CDR3: CASSYGGGQYF

J: TRBJ1-5
V: TRBV3-1
size: .
CDR3: CASSRGQGCNQPQHF

J: TRBJ1-1
V: TRBV5-4
size: .
CDR3: CASSLEGQTEAFF

J: TRBJ1-2
V: TRBV29-1
size: .
CDR3: CSVGGQTITYGYTF

J: TRBJ1-1
V: TRBV5-1
size: .
CDR3: CASSLDWAKGPEAFF

J: TRBJ2-7
V: TRBV30
size: .
CDR3: CAWVTAAYEQYF

J: TRBJ2-2
V: TRBV29-1
size: .
CDR3: CSVWEYGNAELFF